The rows below give T cell receptor beta chains drawn from one sample of a study of blood T cell repertoires in COVID-19. The method was immunoSEQ multiplex PCR; TCRdb's version includes in-frame clones alone and lacks a portion of them. Of around 56,000 clones listed, more than 75% are singletons. Input material: peripheral blood. All receptors derive from a man aged 60-69 years with acute or convalescent COVID-19. CDR3s include the opening cysteine and the closing phenylalanine or tryptophan. The D gene is left open where the match is weak. A clone size is listed for some rows: how often the clone was seen (once, few, many), or a class if it is expanded.

DNA: TGCAGCGTTGAAGGAAGGGACAGCCTTTTCTATGGCTACACCTTC
CDR3: CSVEGRDSLFYGYTF
D: TRBD1
size: .
V: TRBV29-1
J: TRBJ1-2

DNA: TGTGCCAGCAGCTTAGACCTAGGGGGTTTTGGCACAGATACGCAGTATTTT
CDR3: CASSLDLGGFGTDTQYF
D: .
size: .
V: TRBV11-2
J: TRBJ2-3

DNA: TGTGCCAGTAGTTCCCGAGGGAACACTGAAGCTTTCTTT
CDR3: CASSSRGNTEAFF
D: .
size: .
V: TRBV19
J: TRBJ1-1

DNA: TGTGCCAGTAGCCCGCCCCCGGCAGGGGGGACCAACGAGCAGTACTTC
CDR3: CASSPPPAGGTNEQYF
D: .
size: .
V: TRBV19
J: TRBJ2-7

DNA: TGTGCCAGCAGCGCTAGATACGTTGCGGACGAGCAGTACTTC
CDR3: CASSARYVADEQYF
D: .
size: .
V: TRBV7-8
J: TRBJ2-7

DNA: TGTGCCAGCAGTAGAACTACCAGGGGCTACGAGCAGTACTTC
CDR3: CASSRTTRGYEQYF
D: .
size: .
V: TRBV27
J: TRBJ2-7

DNA: TGCGCCGGGAGGACAGGGGGCGAAGAAGATACGCAGTATTTT
CDR3: CAGRTGGEEDTQYF
D: TRBD1
size: .
V: TRBV5-1
J: TRBJ2-3

DNA: TGTGCCAGTAGTATATTGCTAAGGAGGTCTGGGGCCAACGTCCTGACTTTC
CDR3: CASSILLRRSGANVLTF
D: .
size: .
V: TRBV19
J: TRBJ2-6

DNA: TGTGCCAGCAGCCCGTGGGCACAGGGGATCGGTGAAGCTTTCTTT
CDR3: CASSPWAQGIGEAFF
D: TRBD1
size: once
V: TRBV11-2
J: TRBJ1-1

DNA: TGTGCCAGCAGTGAAGCGGGGAGGGTAGGAGCCAAAAACATTCAGTACTTC
CDR3: CASSEAGRVGAKNIQYF
D: TRBD2
size: .
V: TRBV6-1
J: TRBJ2-4

DNA: TGCAGTGCTAGTACGCTAAGGTCGGGGTACAATGAGCAGTTCTTC
CDR3: CSASTLRSGYNEQFF
D: .
size: .
V: TRBV20-1
J: TRBJ2-1

DNA: TGTGCCAGCAGCCAAAGATCCGGGGTGACTGGAAACACCATATATTTT
CDR3: CASSQRSGVTGNTIYF
D: .
size: .
V: TRBV3-1/TRBV3-2
J: TRBJ1-3

DNA: TGTGCCAGCAGTTTATTGGGGGGGTCTGGGGCCAACGTCCTGACTTTC
CDR3: CASSLLGGSGANVLTF
D: TRBD2
size: .
V: TRBV27
J: TRBJ2-6

DNA: TGTGCCAGCAGCCCATCCCGGGACAGTAGTGTACCCCTCCACTTT
CDR3: CASSPSRDSSVPLHF
D: TRBD1
size: .
V: TRBV6-5
J: TRBJ1-6

DNA: TGTGCCAGTAGTATTAGCGCGGTGACTGAAGCTTTCTTT
CDR3: CASSISAVTEAFF
D: .
size: few
V: TRBV19
J: TRBJ1-1

DNA: TGTGCCAGCAGTGAAGCCAGGGGTAGGACTGAAGCTTTCTTT
CDR3: CASSEARGRTEAFF
D: .
size: .
V: TRBV6-1
J: TRBJ1-1

DNA: TGTGCCAGCTTCACAGGGGTCAAATCCGCCAGACTCGAAAAACTGTTTTTT
CDR3: CASFTGVKSARLEKLFF
D: TRBD1
size: .
V: TRBV28
J: TRBJ1-4

DNA: TGTGCCTCACAGGGGGCGAGCAGAGGGCCCCAGCATTTT
CDR3: CASQGASRGPQHF
D: TRBD1
size: .
V: TRBV3-1/TRBV3-2
J: TRBJ1-5

DNA: TGTGCCAGCAGCTTACGATCGGCTAGCGGGGGGGCGGAGACCCAGTACTTC
CDR3: CASSLRSASGGAETQYF
D: TRBD2
size: .
V: TRBV11-2
J: TRBJ2-5

DNA: TGTGCCAGCAGTTCAATTACAGGGGGGAATTTGGAGACCCAGTACTTC
CDR3: CASSSITGGNLETQYF
D: TRBD1
size: .
V: TRBV27
J: TRBJ2-5

DNA: TGTGCCAGCAGCCTGGACTACTACAATGAGCAGTTCTTC
CDR3: CASSLDYYNEQFF
D: .
size: .
V: TRBV7-3
J: TRBJ2-1

DNA: TGTGCCAGCAGCTCAGGACAGGATATAGCCAAAAACATTCAGTACTTC
CDR3: CASSSGQDIAKNIQYF
D: TRBD1
size: .
V: TRBV7-6
J: TRBJ2-4

DNA: TGCGCCAGCAGCTTGGGGGACAGCCTACACTATAGCAATCAGCCCCAGCATTTT
CDR3: CASSLGDSLHYSNQPQHF
D: TRBD1
size: once
V: TRBV5-1
J: TRBJ1-5

DNA: TGTGCCAGCAGCTTACTAGGGACTGGGTGGGCCCAGTACTTC
CDR3: CASSLLGTGWAQYF
D: .
size: .
V: TRBV7-2
J: TRBJ2-5

DNA: TGTGCCACCAGCAGAGCCAGGGGGGCCTACGAGCAGTACTTC
CDR3: CATSRARGAYEQYF
D: .
size: .
V: TRBV15
J: TRBJ2-7

DNA: TGTGCCAGCAGCCGGGGGGGCAGCACAGATACGCAGTATTTT
CDR3: CASSRGGSTDTQYF
D: TRBD2
size: .
V: TRBV9
J: TRBJ2-3

DNA: TGTGCCAGCAGCCAAGATTCAGGACAGGGGGTGGAAAAACTGTTTTTT
CDR3: CASSQDSGQGVEKLFF
D: TRBD1
size: .
V: TRBV3-1/TRBV3-2
J: TRBJ1-4

DNA: TGTGCCAGCAGCCCCCAGGGGGCTAGTGGAAACACCATATATTTT
CDR3: CASSPQGASGNTIYF
D: TRBD1
size: .
V: TRBV7-2
J: TRBJ1-3

DNA: TGTGCCAGCAGCGAACTAGCGGCCTTAAGCACAGATACGCAGTATTTT
CDR3: CASSELAALSTDTQYF
D: TRBD2
size: .
V: TRBV6-1
J: TRBJ2-3

DNA: TGTGCCAGCAGTGAAGATGGACAGGGTTTAATCTACGAGCAGTACTTC
CDR3: CASSEDGQGLIYEQYF
D: TRBD1
size: few
V: TRBV6-1
J: TRBJ2-7

DNA: TGTGCCAGTAGTCCGCCGGGCAGGGGCACTGAAGCTTTCTTT
CDR3: CASSPPGRGTEAFF
D: .
size: few
V: TRBV19
J: TRBJ1-1

DNA: TGTGCCAGCTCACCACCCCACGGCGGGAGACCAGATACGCAGTATTTT
CDR3: CASSPPHGGRPDTQYF
D: TRBD2
size: .
V: TRBV18
J: TRBJ2-3

DNA: TGCAGTGCCGAAGACAGGGGAGGCTACACCTTC
CDR3: CSAEDRGGYTF
D: TRBD1
size: .
V: TRBV20-1
J: TRBJ1-2

DNA: TGTGCCAGCAGTTTAAGGGGCCAAGAGACCCAGTACTTC
CDR3: CASSLRGQETQYF
D: .
size: .
V: TRBV27
J: TRBJ2-5

DNA: TGTGCCAGCAGCCGGGACAGTTATCAGCCCCAGCATTTT
CDR3: CASSRDSYQPQHF
D: TRBD1
size: few
V: TRBV27
J: TRBJ1-5

DNA: TGTGCCAGTAGTATAGGGGCACAGGGGGCTGGCGGGGAGCTGTTTTTT
CDR3: CASSIGAQGAGGELFF
D: TRBD1
size: once
V: TRBV19
J: TRBJ2-2

DNA: TGTGCCAGCTCGCCAGGCTACGAGCAGTACTTC
CDR3: CASSPGYEQYF
D: .
size: .
V: TRBV14
J: TRBJ2-7

DNA: TGTGCCAGCAGCCCTAGCACAGATACGCAGTATTTT
CDR3: CASSPSTDTQYF
D: .
size: .
V: TRBV6-6
J: TRBJ2-3

DNA: TGTGCCAGCAGCTCCCGACGGGCGAACACCGGGGAGCTGTTTTTT
CDR3: CASSSRRANTGELFF
D: .
size: few
V: TRBV7-9
J: TRBJ2-2

DNA: TGTGCCAGCAGCAAAGTATCTAGCGGCACTCGCTCCTACAATGAGCAGTTCTTC
CDR3: CASSKVSSGTRSYNEQFF
D: .
size: .
V: TRBV21-1
J: TRBJ2-1

DNA: TGCGCCAGCACCTTTACCGGGTCTCAATACAATGAGCAGTTCTTC
CDR3: CASTFTGSQYNEQFF
D: .
size: .
V: TRBV5-1
J: TRBJ2-1

DNA: TGTGCCAGCAGGCCCCGGGGGTCTGGAAACACCATATATTTT
CDR3: CASRPRGSGNTIYF
D: .
size: once
V: TRBV3-1/TRBV3-2
J: TRBJ1-3

DNA: TGTGCCAGCAGCTTAGCGGCTAGCTTAGCCTACAATGAGCAGTTCTTC
CDR3: CASSLAASLAYNEQFF
D: .
size: .
V: TRBV7-6
J: TRBJ2-1